This TCR beta chain was retrieved from a study of T cell responses to AZD1222 COVID-19 vaccine. Assay: immunoSEQ multiplex PCR; the TCRdb copy retains only in-frame clones and omits some. The repertoire holds approximately 200,000 clones, with around 94% as singletons. This CDR3 has 14 amino acids. Germline CDR1 reads LNHDA; CDR2 reads SQIVND (reference sequence). The ends were cut back, 7 bases at V and 3 bases at J, with 13 bases in the middle. This clone was seen just once. This receptor was taken from an adult who received the MenACWY meningococcal vaccine as a control. The rearrangement uses TRBV19 and TRBJ1-5, with D uncertain. Specimen: peripheral blood, collected 28 days after the second dose of the MenACWY control vaccine. The CDR3 loop reads CASMVPGVNQPQHF. The CDR3 DNA reads TGTGCCAGTATGGTCCCGGGAGTCAATCAGCCCCAGCATTTT.